A selection of T cell receptor beta chains follows, all from one sample in a study of blood T cell repertoires in COVID-19. This table comes from immunoSEQ multiplex PCR, and its TCRdb copy is limited to in-frame clones, with some not included. This sample yields 200,000 to 250,000 clones, of which around 83% are seen a single time; about 9% belongs to the top ten. Sequenced material: peripheral blood. Receptors originate from a man between 50 and 59 years old with active or convalescent COVID-19. Both conserved end residues are part of each CDR3. Each record gives: D gene, V gene, clone size, J gene, CDR3 DNA, CDR3 protein. A D gene is named only where the DNA matches it firmly. Some rows mark clone size as missing; the rest say once, few, many or name a class of expanded clone.

.,TRBV5-5,.,TRBJ2-1,TGTGCCAGCAGCTTTGGGGCAGCAACTTACAATGAGCAGTTCTTC,CASSFGAATYNEQFF
.,TRBV12-3/TRBV12-4,.,TRBJ2-2,TGTGCCAGCAGGGCCACAGACACCGGGGAGCTGTTTTTT,CASRATDTGELFF
TRBD2,TRBV7-9,.,TRBJ2-1,TGTGCCAGCAGCTCGGGACTAGCGGAGTACAATGAGCAGTTCTTC,CASSSGLAEYNEQFF
TRBD1,TRBV7-2,few,TRBJ1-6,TGTGCCAGCAGCTTAGAGGGGACAGGGGATAATTCACCCCTCCACTTT,CASSLEGTGDNSPLHF
TRBD1,TRBV5-4,.,TRBJ1-2,TGTGCCAGCAGCCAAGACAGGGCCTATGGCTACACCTTC,CASSQDRAYGYTF
.,TRBV24-1,.,TRBJ2-7,TGTGCCACCAGTGATGCCCCTTGGGGGGATCTGTATCGGTACGAGCAGTACTTC,CATSDAPWGDLYRYEQYF
TRBD2,TRBV4-3,.,TRBJ2-1,TGCGCCAGCAGCCAAGATTGGTCTAGCGGCGGCAATGAGCAGTTCTTC,CASSQDWSSGGNEQFF
TRBD1,TRBV20-1,.,TRBJ2-7,TGCAGTGCTAGTGGTCAGGGGGTGTCCGAGCAGTACTTC,CSASGQGVSEQYF
TRBD1,TRBV5-3,.,TRBJ1-2,TGTGCCAGAAGCCTGCACAGGGGGCTGGTCGGTAACTATGGCTACACCTTC,CARSLHRGLVGNYGYTF
TRBD1,TRBV24-1,few,TRBJ1-2,TGTGCCACCAGAGGAGGGACAGACTATGGCTACACCTTC,CATRGGTDYGYTF
.,TRBV7-9,.,TRBJ1-1,TGTGCCAGCAGCTTAGGGGGCCTTGAAGCTTTCTTT,CASSLGGLEAFF
.,TRBV11-1,.,TRBJ2-1,TGTGCCAGCAGTGCCAGGGGTTACAATGAGCAGTTCTTC,CASSARGYNEQFF
TRBD1,TRBV7-9,.,TRBJ1-6,TGTGCCAGCAGCTCCGACAGGGAGGTTAATTCACCCCTCCACTTT,CASSSDREVNSPLHF
.,TRBV19,few,TRBJ2-2,TGTGCCAGTACCCAGCGGCAGACCGGGGAGCTGTTTTTT,CASTQRQTGELFF
TRBD1,TRBV5-5,.,TRBJ2-5,TGTGCCAGCAGCTTGCAGGGACAGTACCAAGAGACCCAGTACTTC,CASSLQGQYQETQYF
.,TRBV5-8,once,TRBJ2-7,TGTGCCAGCAGCTCCCGCTGGAGGGGGCTTTTTTACGAGCAGTACTTC,CASSSRWRGLFYEQYF
TRBD1,TRBV4-2,.,TRBJ2-5,TGTGCCAGCAGCCAAGATAGGCCCGGGACAGGACAAGAGACCCAGTACTTC,CASSQDRPGTGQETQYF
.,TRBV3-1/TRBV3-2,.,TRBJ2-1,TGTGCCAGCAGCCAAGGCAGCTACAATGAGCAGTTCTTC,CASSQGSYNEQFF
.,TRBV7-3,.,TRBJ2-3,TGTGCCAGCAGCTCCACACCAGGGAACACAGATACGCAGTATTTT,CASSSTPGNTDTQYF
TRBD1,TRBV5-1,.,TRBJ1-2,TGCGCCAGCAGCCCAGGGACAGGGGCGGTTGGCTACACCTTC,CASSPGTGAVGYTF
TRBD1,TRBV29-1,.,TRBJ1-2,TGCAGCGCGGGGGACAGTAACTATGGCTACACCTTC,CSAGDSNYGYTF
.,TRBV18,.,TRBJ2-4,TGTGCCAGCTCACCCCAATGGGGCCGTCAAAACATTCAGTACTTC,CASSPQWGRQNIQYF
TRBD2,TRBV6-4,.,TRBJ2-1,TGTGCCAGCAGGAGATGGGGGGGTAATGAGCAGTTCTTC,CASRRWGGNEQFF
.,TRBV19,.,TRBJ2-3,TGTGCGAGTGGGTCCTTAGCTGATACGCAGTATTTT,CASGSLADTQYF
.,TRBV2,.,TRBJ2-1,TGTGCCAGCAGGCAAACCGGGACCTACAATGAGCAGTTCTTC,CASRQTGTYNEQFF
.,TRBV7-2,.,TRBJ2-3,TGTGCCAGCAACCTAGGATGGAGTGAGACAGATACGCAGTATTTT,CASNLGWSETDTQYF
TRBD2,TRBV23-1,.,TRBJ2-3,TGCGCCATGAGGACTAGCGGGAGCACAGATACGCAGTATTTT,CAMRTSGSTDTQYF
.,TRBV7-3,.,TRBJ2-1,TGTGCCAGCAGCTTAGATGGACTGGCCTACAATGAGCAGTTCTTC,CASSLDGLAYNEQFF
TRBD2,TRBV6-5,.,TRBJ2-3,TGTGCCAGCAGTTACGCTGCTGGGGGGAGCGGGAGACAGTATTTT,CASSYAAGGSGRQYF
.,TRBV5-5,.,TRBJ1-2,TGTGCCAGCAGCTCCCAGGGTGGCGGATATGGCTACACCTTC,CASSSQGGGYGYTF
.,TRBV4-3,.,TRBJ1-1,TGCGCCAGCAGCCAAGCAACGCGCACTGAAGCTTTCTTT,CASSQATRTEAFF
.,TRBV5-6,once,TRBJ2-7,TGTGCCAGCGGCCGGTTGGGGCAGAGCTACGAGCAGTACTTC,CASGRLGQSYEQYF
.,TRBV10-3,.,TRBJ2-1,TGTGCCATCAGGACAGACGGTCGCAATGAGCAGTTCTTC,CAIRTDGRNEQFF
.,TRBV2,.,TRBJ2-1,TGTGCCAGCTCACTGAGCTCCTACAATGAGCAGTTCTTC,CASSLSSYNEQFF
TRBD2,TRBV7-2,.,TRBJ2-4,TGTGCCAGCAGCCCCCCGGGACTAGCGCTAGCCAAAAACATTCAGTACTTC,CASSPPGLALAKNIQYF
TRBD2,TRBV19,.,TRBJ2-5,TGTGCCAGTAGTACCTATTCCCTAGCGGGAGGAGAGACCCAGTACTTC,CASSTYSLAGGETQYF
TRBD2,TRBV2,.,TRBJ2-1,TGTGCCAGCATGGGGGAGACTAGCAGGTTCGATGAGCAGTTCTTC,CASMGETSRFDEQFF
.,TRBV11-2,.,TRBJ2-2,TGTGCCAGCAGCTCGTTTAGGGGGAGAGTGAACACCGGGGAGCTGTTTTTT,CASSSFRGRVNTGELFF
TRBD2,TRBV7-9,.,TRBJ2-2,TGTGCCAGCAGCTCCGACCGGGTAGCGGGAGGTTCCGGGGAGCTGTTTTTT,CASSSDRVAGGSGELFF
TRBD2,TRBV2,.,TRBJ2-1,TGTGCCAGCAGTGAGGTTGTAGGCGGGAGCTCCTACAATGAGCAGTTCTTC,CASSEVVGGSSYNEQFF
.,TRBV10-2,.,TRBJ2-3,TGCGCCACCTCGTCGCAGGGAACAGATACGCAGTATTTT,CATSSQGTDTQYF
TRBD1,TRBV25-1,.,TRBJ1-1,TGTGCCAGCAGGGGGACAGGGGCCACTGAAGCTTTCTTT,CASRGTGATEAFF
.,TRBV29-1,few,TRBJ1-4,TGCAGCGTTGAGTCTGAATGCAGCCCTCTTAGGGGTAATGAAAAACTGTTTTTT,CSVESECSPLRGNEKLFF
.,TRBV5-1,.,TRBJ2-2,TGCGCCAGCAGCTTGATAGCGAACACCGGGGAGCTGTTTTTT,CASSLIANTGELFF
TRBD1,TRBV7-3,.,TRBJ1-2,TGTGCCAGCAGCCCAGGGGGCGCGGGCTATGGCTACACCTTC,CASSPGGAGYGYTF
.,TRBV30,few,TRBJ1-1,TGTGCCGGGGTTTGGGGGGTTGAAGCTTTCTTT,CAGVWGVEAFF
TRBD1,TRBV3-1/TRBV3-2,.,TRBJ2-6,TGTGCCAGCAGCCTAACAGGGGGCCGGTCTGGGGCCAACGTCCTGACTTTC,CASSLTGGRSGANVLTF
TRBD1,TRBV9,.,TRBJ1-2,TGTGCCAGCAGTCGACAGGGGTCTGGCTACACCTTC,CASSRQGSGYTF
.,TRBV27,.,TRBJ2-4,TGTGCCAGCAGCCCCGGGGCCAAAAACATTCAGTACTTC,CASSPGAKNIQYF
.,TRBV28,.,TRBJ2-3,TGTGCCAGCAGTTCCCCCCGTTCCAGGGGGGCAGATACGCAGTATTTT,CASSSPRSRGADTQYF
TRBD1,TRBV5-5,.,TRBJ1-1,TGTGCCAGCAGCATGGGACAGCCGGAAATGACTGAAGCTTTCTTT,CASSMGQPEMTEAFF
.,TRBV11-2,.,TRBJ2-7,TGTGCCAGCAGCTTTACAGGAACCTACGAGCAGTACTTC,CASSFTGTYEQYF
.,TRBV2,.,TRBJ1-4,TGTGCCAGCTCCGGAGAACGGAATGAAAAACTGTTTTTT,CASSGERNEKLFF
.,TRBV12-3/TRBV12-4,.,TRBJ2-2,TGTGCCAGCACCCGGGGTACCGGGGAGCTGTTTTTT,CASTRGTGELFF
TRBD1,TRBV5-1,.,TRBJ1-1,TGCGCCAGCAGCCGCGGGAGGGGGCAAATGCCATTGTTGGCTTTCTTT,CASSRGRGQMPLLAFF
TRBD1,TRBV5-1,few,TRBJ1-3,TGCGCCAGCAGCCCACAGGGGTTCTCTGGAAACACCATATATTTT,CASSPQGFSGNTIYF
.,TRBV21-1,.,TRBJ2-2,TGTGCCAGCAGCAAAGAGCGTGGACAGACCAACACCGGGGAGCTGTTTTTT,CASSKERGQTNTGELFF
.,TRBV15,once,TRBJ2-3,TGTGCCACCAGCAGAGATTATCAGGGGCATAGCACAGATACGCAGTATTTT,CATSRDYQGHSTDTQYF